The entry below gives a single T cell receptor (beta chain) sequence along with its context. This clonotype was observed many times. No cognate antigen has been identified for it. There are no base qualities to consult, and no much larger clone falls within one base. Expansion of CD8+CD57+ cells had been shown by flow cytometry in the patients chosen for sequencing. Every patient had severe acquired aplastic anemia, diagnosed using the International Study of Aplastic Anemia and Agranulocytosis and Camitta criteria. Patients had received no therapy at the time of blood sampling. In the study, sorted CD4+ and CD8+ blood T cells from patients with severe aplastic anemia and from healthy subjects underwent deep sequencing of TCR repertoires. Patients were enrolled under clinicaltrials.gov protocols 00001620, 01623167, 00001397, 00071045, 00081523 and 00961064 in the USA. Ficoll-Paque density gradient centrifugation was used to isolate peripheral blood mononuclear cells. Before DNA was extracted, CD4+ and CD8+ T cells were sorted using either FACS or magnetic beads.

The CDR3 numbers 15 residues from cysteine through phenylalanine. CDR3 DNA only is kept here, 45 bases in frame from base 1. V ends up 0 bases short and J 5 bases short, with an unmatched junction base count of 4. The germline V gene yields SGHRS for CDR1 and YFSETQ for CDR2. The data originate from a study of CD8+CD57+ T cells in acquired aplastic anemia (dated by TCRdb to the late 2010s). Background for the entire study: DNA extracted from sorted CD4+ and CD8+ cells had a mean of roughly 3.3 ug, with a range of roughly 0.19 to 27.4 ug. CD8+CD57+ expansion was defined as a frequency above the mean frequency observed in healthy subjects. Results and caveats for the whole study, not just this receptor: Approximately 31 CD8+ CDR3 sequences were found in both patients and controls but appeared to be highly expressed in patients and within the immunodominant clones of the patients. Patients and healthy controls showed no significant difference in CD8+ Simpson's diversity (P=0.060).

TCR beta VDJ combination and CDR3 sequence profiling used genomic DNA as the template. An Illumina HiSeq 2000 was used for TCR repertoire sequencing. Processing in the source paper ran as follows. Repertoires were assessed using TRBV/TRBJ rearrangement plots, CDR3 size and DJ length profiles, and Simpson's diversity index. Whichever DNA sequence was most abundant in the deep sequencing data was defined as the immunodominant clone. CDR3 amino acid sequences were checked for sharing between subjects and were compared against published repertoires and the VDJdb database. The raw public reads went through TCRdb reprocessing: fastp at Q25, MiXCR clone calling, in-frame beta chains kept. Here each entry gathers all rows of one CDR3 protein and keeps the most common genes and DNA. In this record, the V and J calls reflect TCRdb's handling and not the investigators' own analysis. Across this sample there are 150,000 to 200,000 distinct CDR3 sequences, with roughly 43% seen only once. The ten biggest clones cover 1.1% of the sample.

The sequence came from a human donor with aplastic anemia. The sample consisted of sorted CD4+, CD8+, or CD8+CD57+ T cells (not recorded which) from PBMCs. The V and J segments used are TRBV5-1 and TRBJ2-5, with TRBD1 matching 10 junction bases. The bases read TGCGCCAGCAGCTTGGGAGACAGGGGGCGGGAGACCCAGTACTTC. The translation is CASSLGDRGRETQYF.